This T cell receptor beta chain comes out of a study of T cell changes during pregnancy in multiple sclerosis. CDR3 length equals 14 residues. In germline, CDR1 is SGHTA, CDR2 FQGTGA. The V end was cut by 2 bases, the J end by 3 bases, with 10 bases between. Assay used: immunoSEQ multiplex PCR; TCRdb lists only in-frame clones, some missing. The sample comprises approximately 90,000 clones, roughly 94% of which are singletons, and under 0.85% rests with the top ten. The material sequenced was peripheral blood, taken in the third trimester of pregnancy. This chain connects TRBV7-3 to TRBJ2-5; tentatively, D is TRBD2 (5 bases). The clonotype comes from a female donor with multiple sclerosis, enrolled in a pregnancy study. The CDR3 DNA sequence: TGTGCCAGCAGCTTAGTGGGAGAAAAAGAGACCCAGTACTTC. This codes for CASSLVGEKETQYF.